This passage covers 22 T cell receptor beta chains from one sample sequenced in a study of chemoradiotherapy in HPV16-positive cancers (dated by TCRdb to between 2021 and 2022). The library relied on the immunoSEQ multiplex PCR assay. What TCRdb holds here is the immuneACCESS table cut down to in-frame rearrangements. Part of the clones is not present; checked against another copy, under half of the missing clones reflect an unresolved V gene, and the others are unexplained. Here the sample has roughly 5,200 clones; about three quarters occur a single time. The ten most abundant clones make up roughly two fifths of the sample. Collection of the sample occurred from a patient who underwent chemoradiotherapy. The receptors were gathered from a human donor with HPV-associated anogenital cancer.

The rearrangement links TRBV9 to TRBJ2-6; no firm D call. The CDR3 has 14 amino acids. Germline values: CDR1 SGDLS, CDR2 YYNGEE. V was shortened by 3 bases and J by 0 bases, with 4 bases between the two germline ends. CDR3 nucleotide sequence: TGTGCCAGCAGCGCACGCTCTGGGGCCAACGTCCTGACTTTC. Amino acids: CASSARSGANVLTF.

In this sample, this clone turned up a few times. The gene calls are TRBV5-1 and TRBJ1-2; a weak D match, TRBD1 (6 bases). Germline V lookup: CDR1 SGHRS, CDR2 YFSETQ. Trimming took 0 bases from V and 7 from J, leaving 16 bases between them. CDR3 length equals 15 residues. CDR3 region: CASSLDEGGRGGYTF. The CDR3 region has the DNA TGCGCCAGCAGCTTGGACGAAGGGGGAAGAGGTGGCTACACCTTC.

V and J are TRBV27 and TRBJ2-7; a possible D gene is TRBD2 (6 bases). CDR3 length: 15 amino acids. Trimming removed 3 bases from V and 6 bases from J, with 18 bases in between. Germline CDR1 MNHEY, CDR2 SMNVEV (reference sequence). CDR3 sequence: CASSFGGGPTSEQYF. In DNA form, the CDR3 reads TGTGCCAGCAGTTTCGGGGGAGGTCCCACTTCCGAGCAGTACTTC.

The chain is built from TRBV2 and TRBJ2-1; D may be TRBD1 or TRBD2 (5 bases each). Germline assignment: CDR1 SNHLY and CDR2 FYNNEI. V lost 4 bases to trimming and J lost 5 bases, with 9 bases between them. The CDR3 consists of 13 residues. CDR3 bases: TGTGCCAGCAGTGTAGAGGGGCACAATGAGCAGTTCTTC. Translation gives CASSVEGHNEQFF.

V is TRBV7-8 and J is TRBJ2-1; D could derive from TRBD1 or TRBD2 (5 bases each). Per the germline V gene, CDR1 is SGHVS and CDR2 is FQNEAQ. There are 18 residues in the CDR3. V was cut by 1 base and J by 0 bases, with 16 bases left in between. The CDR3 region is CASSLGRRELSSYNEQFF. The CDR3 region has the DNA TGTGCCAGCAGCTTAGGCCGCAGGGAGCTAAGCTCCTACAATGAGCAGTTCTTC.

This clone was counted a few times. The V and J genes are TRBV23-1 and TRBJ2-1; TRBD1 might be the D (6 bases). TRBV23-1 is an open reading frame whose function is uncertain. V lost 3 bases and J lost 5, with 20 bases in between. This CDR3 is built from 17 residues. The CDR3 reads CASSHRRRTVFDNEQFF. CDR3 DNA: TGCGCCAGCAGTCACCGCCGGCGGACAGTTTTTGACAATGAGCAGTTCTTC.

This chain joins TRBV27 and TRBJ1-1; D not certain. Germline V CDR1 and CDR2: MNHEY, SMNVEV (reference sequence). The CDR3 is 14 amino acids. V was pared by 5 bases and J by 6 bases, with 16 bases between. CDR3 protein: CASSLHLSTPEAFF. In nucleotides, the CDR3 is TGTGCCAGCAGTCTCCACCTCTCGACACCTGAAGCTTTCTTT.

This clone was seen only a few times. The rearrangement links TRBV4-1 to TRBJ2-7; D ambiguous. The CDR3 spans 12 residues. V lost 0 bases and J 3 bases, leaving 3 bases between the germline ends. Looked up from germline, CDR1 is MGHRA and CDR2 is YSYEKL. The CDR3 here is CASSQDRYEQYF. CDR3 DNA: TGCGCCAGCAGCCAAGATCGCTACGAGCAGTACTTC.

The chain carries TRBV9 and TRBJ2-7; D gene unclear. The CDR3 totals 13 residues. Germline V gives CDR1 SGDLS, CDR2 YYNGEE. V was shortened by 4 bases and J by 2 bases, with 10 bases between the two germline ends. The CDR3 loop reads CASSPAETYEQYF. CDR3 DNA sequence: TGTGCCAGCAGCCCCGCGGAAACCTACGAGCAGTACTTC.

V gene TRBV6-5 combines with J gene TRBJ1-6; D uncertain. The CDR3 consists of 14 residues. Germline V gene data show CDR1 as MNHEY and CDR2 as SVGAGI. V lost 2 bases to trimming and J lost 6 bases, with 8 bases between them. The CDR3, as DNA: TGTGCCAGCAGTTACAGAACGGCTAATTCACCCCTCCACTTT. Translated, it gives CASSYRTANSPLHF.

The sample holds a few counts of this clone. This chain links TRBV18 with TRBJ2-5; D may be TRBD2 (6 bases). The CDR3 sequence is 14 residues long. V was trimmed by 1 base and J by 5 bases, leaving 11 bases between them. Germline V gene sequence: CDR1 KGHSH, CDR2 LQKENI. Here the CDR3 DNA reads TGTGCCAGCTCACCACTAGCGGATAGGGAGACCCAGTACTTC. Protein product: CASSPLADRETQYF.

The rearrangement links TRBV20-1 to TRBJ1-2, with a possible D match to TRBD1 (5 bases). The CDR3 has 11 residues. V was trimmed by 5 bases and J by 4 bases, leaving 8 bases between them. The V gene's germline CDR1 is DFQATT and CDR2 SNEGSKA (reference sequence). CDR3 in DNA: TGCAGTGCTGGAGGGGTCTATGGCTACACCTTC. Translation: CSAGGVYGYTF.

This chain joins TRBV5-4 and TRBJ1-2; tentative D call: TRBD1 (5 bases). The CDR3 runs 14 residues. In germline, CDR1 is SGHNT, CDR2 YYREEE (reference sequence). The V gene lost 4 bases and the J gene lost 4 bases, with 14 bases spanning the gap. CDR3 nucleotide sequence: TGTGCCAGCAGCAGCCCGGACACCTTCTATGGCTACACCTTC. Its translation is CASSSPDTFYGYTF.

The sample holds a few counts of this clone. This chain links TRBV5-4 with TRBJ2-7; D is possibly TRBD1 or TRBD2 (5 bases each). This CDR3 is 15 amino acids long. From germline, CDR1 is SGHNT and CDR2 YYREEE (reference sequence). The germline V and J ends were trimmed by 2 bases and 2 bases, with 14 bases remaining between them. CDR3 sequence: CASSLDRGATYEQYF. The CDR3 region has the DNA TGTGCCAGCAGCTTAGACAGAGGGGCGACCTACGAGCAGTACTTC.

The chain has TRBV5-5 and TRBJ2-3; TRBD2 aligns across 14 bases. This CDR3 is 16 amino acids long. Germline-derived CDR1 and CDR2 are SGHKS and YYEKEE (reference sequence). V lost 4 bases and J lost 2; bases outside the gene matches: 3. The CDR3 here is CASSTGLAGVTDTQYF. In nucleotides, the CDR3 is TGTGCCAGCAGCACGGGACTAGCGGGAGTCACAGATACGCAGTATTTT.

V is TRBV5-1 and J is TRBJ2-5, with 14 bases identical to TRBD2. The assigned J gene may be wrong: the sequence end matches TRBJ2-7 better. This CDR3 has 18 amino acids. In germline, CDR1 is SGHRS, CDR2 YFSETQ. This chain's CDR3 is CASRPPGLAGEIPYEQYF. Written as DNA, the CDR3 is TGCGCCAGCAGACCGCCGGGACTAGCGGGAGAAATCCCCTACGAGCAGTACTTC.

In nucleotides, the CDR3 is TGTGCCAGCAGCAAAGGAAGGGCGTTTTCCTACGAGCAGTACTTC. Amino acids: CASSKGRAFSYEQYF. The rearrangement uses TRBV21-1 and TRBJ2-7. TRBV21-1 is designated a pseudogene. The CDR3 loop spans 15 amino acids.

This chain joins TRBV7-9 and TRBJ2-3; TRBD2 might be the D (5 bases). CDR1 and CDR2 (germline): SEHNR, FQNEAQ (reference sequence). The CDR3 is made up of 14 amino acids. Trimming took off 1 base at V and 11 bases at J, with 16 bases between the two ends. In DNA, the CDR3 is TGTGCCAGCAGCTTAGGCTCGGGCCAAGAGGGGCAGTATTTT. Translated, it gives CASSLGSGQEGQYF. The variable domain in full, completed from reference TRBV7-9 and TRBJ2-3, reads DTGVSQNPRHKITKRGQNVTFRCDPISEHNRLYWYRQTLGQGPEFLTYFQNEAQLEKSRLLSDRFSAERPKGSFSTLEIQRTEQGDSAMYLCASSLGSGQEGQYFGPGTRLTVL.

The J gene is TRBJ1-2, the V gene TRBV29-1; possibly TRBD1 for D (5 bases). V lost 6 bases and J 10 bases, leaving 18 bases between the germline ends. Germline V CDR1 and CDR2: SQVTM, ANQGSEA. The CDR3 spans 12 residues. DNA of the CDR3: TGCAGCGTGAGCCGGGACGGAAGCTACTACACCTTC. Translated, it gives CSVSRDGSYYTF.

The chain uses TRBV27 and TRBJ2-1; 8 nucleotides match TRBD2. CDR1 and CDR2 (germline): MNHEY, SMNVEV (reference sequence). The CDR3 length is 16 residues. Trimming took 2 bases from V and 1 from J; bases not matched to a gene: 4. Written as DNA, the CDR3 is TGTGCCAGCAGTTTAGCTAGCGGGTTATCCTACAATGAGCAGTTCTTC. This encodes CASSLASGLSYNEQFF.

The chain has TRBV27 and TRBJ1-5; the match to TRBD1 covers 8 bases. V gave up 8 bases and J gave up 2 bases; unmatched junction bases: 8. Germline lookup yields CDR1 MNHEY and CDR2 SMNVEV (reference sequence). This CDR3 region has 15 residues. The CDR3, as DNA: TGTGCCAGCGGGACAGGAAGAGGAGGCAATCAGCCCCAGCATTTT. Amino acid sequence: CASGTGRGGNQPQHF.

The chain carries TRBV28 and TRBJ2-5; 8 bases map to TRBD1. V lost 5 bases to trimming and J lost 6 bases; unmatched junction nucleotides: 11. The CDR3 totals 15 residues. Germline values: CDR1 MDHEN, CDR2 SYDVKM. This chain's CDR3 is CASSRTSDRGKTQYF. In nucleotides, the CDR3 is TGTGCCAGCAGTCGAACGTCCGACAGGGGAAAGACCCAGTACTTC.